The T cell receptor (beta chain) described here comes from a study of T cell responses to AZD1222 COVID-19 vaccine. Profiled with immunoSEQ multiplex PCR; TCRdb holds only in-frame clones, not every one. The table lists more than 85,000 clones, 70% to 90% of them singletons. From germline, CDR1 is KGHDR and CDR2 SFDVKD. The CDR3 is made up of 16 amino acids. Trimming shortened V by 7 bases and J by 0 bases, and 16 bases separated the two germline ends. Specimen: peripheral blood, collected on day 0 of AZD1222 vaccination. J is TRBJ2-3 and V is TRBV24-1, with D tentatively TRBD2 (7 bases). The receptor was derived from an adult in good health. CDR3 nucleotide sequence: TGTGCCACCAGCGGACCTGGGGGGGCTAGCACAGATACGCAGTATTTT. Protein product: CATSGPGGASTDTQYF.